The T cell receptor beta chain described here comes from a study of cytomegalovirus exposure and HLA in healthy donors. Broader study findings: Segments of the TCR beta V type were, in most cases, productive about 87% or about 30% of the time in an earlier analysis.

Healthy bone marrow donors supplied every sample. PCR used 60 Vbeta primers and 13 Jbeta primers. Profiling relied on immunoSEQ multiplex PCR, and the TCRdb table lists in-frame clones only, not all of them. The table shows 180,000 or so clones, with around 80% occurring only once. Regarding this clone: No antigen is known for it.

Between the trimmed V and J ends, which lost 0 bases and 7 bases, there was a span of 11 bases. The germline CDR1 and CDR2 sequences are SGHRS and YFSETQ. This CDR3 contains 13 residues. This TCR was sampled from a woman in her forties in good health and CMV-seropositive. This chain links TRBV5-1 with TRBJ2-7; D is unclear. Sequenced sample: PBMCs. CDR3 DNA sequence: TGCGCCAGCAGCTTGGAACTATTAGATGAGCAGTACTTC. Its translation: CASSLELLDEQYF.